This is a list of T cell receptor beta chains from one sample in a study of shared clonotypes between healthy human individuals. Clones were sequenced by immunoSEQ multiplex PCR, and TCRdb holds only the in-frame ones, with some missing. The top ten hold 0.35% to 0.45% of the sample, which has millions of clones, 93% seen once. The sequenced sample consisted of naive CD4+ T cells from PBMCs. These receptors came from a man between 18 and 35 years old in good health. Some clones in this sample may be carry-over from other donors' samples. Both conserved end residues are part of each CDR3. Each record gives: D gene, clone size, V gene, J gene, CDR3 DNA, CDR3 protein. A D gene is named only where the DNA matches it firmly. Rows may omit the clone size; those that give it use once, few, many or a size class.

NA	NA	TRBV2	TRBJ2-1	TGTGCCAGCAAGACGGGGGAGCAGTTCTTC	CASKTGEQFF
NA	NA	TRBV10-3	TRBJ1-4	TGTGCCTCCTCGCTGGGAACAACTAATGAAAAACTGTTTTTT	CASSLGTTNEKLFF
TRBD1	NA	TRBV30	TRBJ2-7	TGTGCCTGGGGACCAGGGACAGGCTACGAGCAGTACTTC	CAWGPGTGYEQYF
TRBD2	once	TRBV5-6	TRBJ2-1	TGTGCCAGCAGCTTAATAAGCCCTAGCGGGAGCTATGAGCAGTTCTTC	CASSLISPSGSYEQFF
TRBD2	NA	TRBV18	TRBJ2-3	TGTGCCAGCTCACCAAATCTAGCGGGAGTAGATACGCAGTATTTT	CASSPNLAGVDTQYF
NA	NA	TRBV5-4	TRBJ2-1	TGTGCCAGCAGCTTAAAGTACAATGAGCAGTTCTTC	CASSLKYNEQFF
TRBD2	NA	TRBV7-2	TRBJ2-7	TGTGCCAGCAGCCGTAAAACTAGCGGGATCTCCTACGAGCAGTACTTC	CASSRKTSGISYEQYF
NA	NA	TRBV25-1	TRBJ2-7	TGTGCCAGCAGTTCCCCTCGGGACGAGCAGTACTTC	CASSSPRDEQYF
NA	NA	TRBV28	TRBJ2-3	TGTGCCAGCAGTGTAGGGACTCGCATTTTCCCAGATACGCAGTATTTT	CASSVGTRIFPDTQYF
NA	few	TRBV14	TRBJ1-1	TGTGCCAGCAGCCAACTGGGCGGGACGAACACTGAAGCTTTCTTT	CASSQLGGTNTEAFF
NA	NA	TRBV7-9	TRBJ2-1	TGTGCCAGCAGCCCTGGGCAGGGGTGGGATGAGCAGTTCTTC	CASSPGQGWDEQFF
TRBD2	NA	TRBV6-1	TRBJ2-7	TGTGCCAGCAGTTCCATACTAGCGGCTGCCTACGAGCAGTACTTC	CASSSILAAAYEQYF
TRBD1	NA	TRBV10-1	TRBJ1-3	TGCGCCAGCAGTGAGGTCGCGACAGGGTGTCTCACGGGTGGAAACACCATATATTTT	CASSEVATGCLTGGNTIYF
TRBD1	NA	TRBV5-4	TRBJ1-2	TGTGCCAGCAGCCGCTCGGACAGGGATAACTATGGCTACACCTTC	CASSRSDRDNYGYTF
TRBD1	NA	TRBV9	TRBJ1-1	TGTGCCAGCACCCCCCAGGGGGACAGGGTATTTCGCACTGAAGCTTTCTTT	CASTPQGDRVFRTEAFF
NA	NA	TRBV28	TRBJ2-3	TGTGCCAGCAGTGGCATACCTAGCACAGATACGCAGTATTTT	CASSGIPSTDTQYF
TRBD1	NA	TRBV5-4	TRBJ1-4	TGTGCCAGCAGCAGACCGGGACAGGGTAATGAAAAACTGTTTTTT	CASSRPGQGNEKLFF
NA	NA	TRBV5-4	TRBJ2-5	TGTGCCAGCAGCTTTAGCGGAGGAGAGACCCAGTACTTC	CASSFSGGETQYF
TRBD1	NA	TRBV11-3	TRBJ2-2	TGTGCCAGCAGCTTAGGGCAGGGGGCCAACACCGGGGAGCTGTTTTTT	CASSLGQGANTGELFF
NA	NA	TRBV7-9	TRBJ2-1	TGTGCCAGCAGCTTCCAGCTGGGGGAAGTCAATGAGCAGTTCTTC	CASSFQLGEVNEQFF
TRBD2	NA	TRBV29-1	TRBJ2-1	TGCAGCGCTGGGGGACTAGCGGGAGTACCCCGCAATGAGCAGTTCTTC	CSAGGLAGVPRNEQFF
NA	NA	TRBV2	TRBJ1-5	TGTGCCAGCAGGGACGACGGGGATCAGCCCCAGCATTTT	CASRDDGDQPQHF
NA	NA	TRBV30	TRBJ1-1	TGTGCCTGGAGTGTGATTGGGCGCCAGGGTATGGCTTTCTTT	CAWSVIGRQGMAFF
TRBD2	NA	TRBV7-2	TRBJ2-3	TGTGCCAGCAGCTTAGACGGCGGGAGGGTTGATACGCAGTATTTT	CASSLDGGRVDTQYF
TRBD2	NA	TRBV6-5	TRBJ2-7	TGTGCCAGCAGTTACAACCGCGGGGGGTCCTACGAGCAGTACTTC	CASSYNRGGSYEQYF
NA	NA	TRBV28	TRBJ1-2	TGTGCCAGCAGTTTAGTGGGGACCTTCGCCGGGGGCTACACCTTC	CASSLVGTFAGGYTF
NA	NA	TRBV28	TRBJ2-7	TGTGCCAGCAGCCCTTACAGGGGAGGGTACGAGCAGTACTTC	CASSPYRGGYEQYF
NA	NA	TRBV7-2	TRBJ2-5	TGTGCCAGCAGCCTCAGACAAGAGACCCAGTACTTC	CASSLRQETQYF
TRBD2	NA	TRBV7-3	TRBJ2-3	TGTGCCAGCAGCTTATCGGGACTAGCGGGGACAGATACGCAGTATTTT	CASSLSGLAGTDTQYF
TRBD2	NA	TRBV19	TRBJ2-3	TGTGCCACCGGCGGGGGGCTCAACACAGATACGCAGTATTTT	CATGGGLNTDTQYF
NA	NA	TRBV7-9	TRBJ2-1	TGTGCCAGCAGCTTAGTGACAGACAATGAGCAGTTCTTC	CASSLVTDNEQFF
NA	once	TRBV6-5	TRBJ1-2	TGTGCCAGCAGTTACTCGTATCGAACTAACTATGGCTACACCTTC	CASSYSYRTNYGYTF
NA	NA	TRBV5-1	TRBJ2-3	TGCGCCAGCAGTAGGGGCCACGGCGAGGCAGATACGCAGTATTTT	CASSRGHGEADTQYF
NA	NA	TRBV19	TRBJ1-1	TGTGCCAGTAGTATCGCAGGGACGAACACTGAAGCTTTCTTT	CASSIAGTNTEAFF
TRBD2	NA	TRBV7-3	TRBJ2-7	TGTGCCAGCAGTTTGTTGCCCGGGACTAGCGTACTCGAGCAGTACTTC	CASSLLPGTSVLEQYF
NA	NA	TRBV5-1	TRBJ1-1	TGCGCCAGCAGCCTAAACCCCGCGGCGGGTCTGAACACTGAAGCTTTCTTT	CASSLNPAAGLNTEAFF
TRBD2	NA	TRBV30	TRBJ2-2	TGTGCCTGGGGGGGTAGACTAGCGGGATGGCCGGCCGGGGAGCTGTTTTTT	CAWGGRLAGWPAGELFF
NA	NA	TRBV9	TRBJ1-1	TGTGCCAGCAGCGTAGAGGTCTCTGAGGCCGAAGCTTTCTTT	CASSVEVSEAEAFF
NA	NA	TRBV10-2	TRBJ1-1	TGCGCCAGCAGTGAGCTCTACACTGAAGCTTTCTTT	CASSELYTEAFF
TRBD2	NA	TRBV5-6	TRBJ2-1	TGTGCCAGCAGCTTGACGGGGGAGGGCCAATACAATGAGCAGTTCTTC	CASSLTGEGQYNEQFF
NA	NA	TRBV5-8	TRBJ1-2	TGTGCCAGCAGCCAGTACTTACTCTTATATGGCTACACCTTC	CASSQYLLLYGYTF
NA	few	TRBV5-1	TRBJ1-1	TGCGCCAGCAGACGGTCGCAGGGATGGACTGAAGCTTTCTTT	CASRRSQGWTEAFF
NA	NA	TRBV7-3	TRBJ2-7	TGTGCCAGCAGCCCGTCCGGGACTCCACATATGCAGTACTTC	CASSPSGTPHMQYF
TRBD1	once	TRBV28	TRBJ1-1	TGTGCCAGCAGGACAGGGGTTGAAGCTTTCTTT	CASRTGVEAFF
TRBD1	NA	TRBV27	TRBJ1-2	TGTGCCAGCAGAAGGGGGCTTAGCTATGGCTACACCTTC	CASRRGLSYGYTF
NA	NA	TRBV7-2	TRBJ2-7	TGTGCCAGCAGCTTAGCGGGGGCGGGAGCTGCCTACGAGCAGTACTTC	CASSLAGAGAAYEQYF